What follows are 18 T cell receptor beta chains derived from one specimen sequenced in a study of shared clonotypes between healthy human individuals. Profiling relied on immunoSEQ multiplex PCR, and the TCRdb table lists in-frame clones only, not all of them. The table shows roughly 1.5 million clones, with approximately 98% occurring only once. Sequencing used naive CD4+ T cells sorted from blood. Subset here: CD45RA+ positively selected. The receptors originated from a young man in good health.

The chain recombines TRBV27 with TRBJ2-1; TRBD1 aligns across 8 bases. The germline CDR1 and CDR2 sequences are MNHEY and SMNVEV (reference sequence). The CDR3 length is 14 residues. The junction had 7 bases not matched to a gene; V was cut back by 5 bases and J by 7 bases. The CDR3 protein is CASSGQGARNEQFF. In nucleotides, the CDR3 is TGTGCCAGCAGTGGGCAGGGGGCGAGGAATGAGCAGTTCTTC.

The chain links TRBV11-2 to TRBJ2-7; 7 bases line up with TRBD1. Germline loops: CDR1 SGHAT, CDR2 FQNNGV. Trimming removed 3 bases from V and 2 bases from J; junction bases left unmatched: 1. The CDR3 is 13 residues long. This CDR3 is CASSFRGTYEQYF. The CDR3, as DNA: TGTGCCAGCAGCTTCAGGGGGACCTACGAGCAGTACTTC.

CDR3 protein: CASSLSIADYEQYF. CDR3 in DNA: TGTGCCAGCAGTTTATCAATAGCGGACTACGAGCAGTACTTC. The chain has TRBV27 and TRBJ2-7; D may be TRBD2 (6 bases). The CDR3 has 14 residues. V was trimmed by 0 bases and J by 3 bases, leaving 9 bases between them. Germline V gene sequence: CDR1 MNHEY, CDR2 SMNVEV (reference sequence).

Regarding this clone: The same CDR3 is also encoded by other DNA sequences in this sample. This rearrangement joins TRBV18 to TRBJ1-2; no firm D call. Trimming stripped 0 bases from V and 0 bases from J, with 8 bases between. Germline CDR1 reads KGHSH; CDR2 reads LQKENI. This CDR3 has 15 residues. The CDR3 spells CASSPPSRANYGYTF. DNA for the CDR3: TGTGCCAGCTCACCACCTTCGAGGGCTAACTATGGCTACACCTTC.

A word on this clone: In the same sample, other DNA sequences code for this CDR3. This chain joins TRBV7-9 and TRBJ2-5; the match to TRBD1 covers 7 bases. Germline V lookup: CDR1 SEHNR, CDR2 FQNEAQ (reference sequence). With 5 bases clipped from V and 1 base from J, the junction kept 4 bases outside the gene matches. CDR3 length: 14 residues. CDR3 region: CASSPGTVQETQYF. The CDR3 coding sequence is TGTGCCAGCAGCCCAGGGACAGTCCAAGAGACCCAGTACTTC.

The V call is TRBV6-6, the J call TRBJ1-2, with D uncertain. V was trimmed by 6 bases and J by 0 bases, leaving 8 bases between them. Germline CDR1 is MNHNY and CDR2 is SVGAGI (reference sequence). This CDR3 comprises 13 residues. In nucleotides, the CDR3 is TGTGCCAGCAGCATCGGATCTAACTATGGCTACACCTTC. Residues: CASSIGSNYGYTF.

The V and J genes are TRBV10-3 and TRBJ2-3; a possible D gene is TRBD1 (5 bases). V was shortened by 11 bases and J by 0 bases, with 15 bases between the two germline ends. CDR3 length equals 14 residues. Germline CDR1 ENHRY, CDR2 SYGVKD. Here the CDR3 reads CALGTGLSTDTQYF. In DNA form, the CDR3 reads TGTGCCCTCGGCACAGGATTGAGCACAGATACGCAGTATTTT.

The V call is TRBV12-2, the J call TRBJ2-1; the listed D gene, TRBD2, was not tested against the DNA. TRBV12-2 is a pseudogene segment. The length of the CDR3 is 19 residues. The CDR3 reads CASRSREASGMRSYNEQFF. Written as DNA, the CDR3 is TGTGCAAGTCGCTCCCGGGAGGCTAGCGGGATGAGGTCCTACAATGAGCAGTTCTTC.

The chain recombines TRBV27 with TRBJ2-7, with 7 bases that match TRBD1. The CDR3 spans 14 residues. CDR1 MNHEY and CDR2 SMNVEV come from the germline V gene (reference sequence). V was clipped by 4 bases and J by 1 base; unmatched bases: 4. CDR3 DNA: TGTGCCAGCAGTTCAGACAGGGCTTCCTACGAGCAGTACTTC. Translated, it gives CASSSDRASYEQYF.

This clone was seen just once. CDR3 loop: CASSLRNGRGNQPQHF. The CDR3 DNA reads TGTGCCAGCAGTTTACGCAACGGCAGGGGCAATCAGCCCCAGCATTTT. The gene calls are TRBV28 and TRBJ1-5; possibly TRBD1 for D (5 bases). From germline, CDR1 is MDHEN and CDR2 SYDVKM. V was shortened by 2 bases and J by 2 bases, with 13 bases between the two germline ends. The CDR3 is 16 residues long.

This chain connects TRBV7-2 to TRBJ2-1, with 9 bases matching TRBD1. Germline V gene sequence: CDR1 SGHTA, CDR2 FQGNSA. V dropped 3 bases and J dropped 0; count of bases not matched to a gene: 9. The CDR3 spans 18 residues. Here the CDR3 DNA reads TGTGCCAGCAGCTTGGACCCTGCGGACAGGGGCTCCTACAATGAGCAGTTCTTC. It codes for CASSLDPADRGSYNEQFF.

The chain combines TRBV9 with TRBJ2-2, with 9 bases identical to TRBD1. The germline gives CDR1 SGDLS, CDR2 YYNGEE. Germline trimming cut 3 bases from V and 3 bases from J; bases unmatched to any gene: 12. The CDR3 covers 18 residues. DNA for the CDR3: TGTGCCAGCAGCGCTTTGAGATGGGGGGACAGGGACACCGGGGAGCTGTTTTTT. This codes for CASSALRWGDRDTGELFF.

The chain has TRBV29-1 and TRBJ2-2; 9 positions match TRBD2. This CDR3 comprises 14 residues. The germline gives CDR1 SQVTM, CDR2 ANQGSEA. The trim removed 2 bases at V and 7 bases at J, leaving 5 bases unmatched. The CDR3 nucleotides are TGCAGCGTTGAACCCCGACTAGCGGACGGGGAGCTGTTTTTT. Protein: CSVEPRLADGELFF.

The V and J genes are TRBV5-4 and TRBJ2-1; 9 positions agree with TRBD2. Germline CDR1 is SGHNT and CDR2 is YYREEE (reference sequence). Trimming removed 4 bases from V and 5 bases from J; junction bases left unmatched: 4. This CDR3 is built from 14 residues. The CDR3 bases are TGTGCCAGCAGCCCGGGACTAGCCCACAATGAGCAGTTCTTC. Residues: CASSPGLAHNEQFF.

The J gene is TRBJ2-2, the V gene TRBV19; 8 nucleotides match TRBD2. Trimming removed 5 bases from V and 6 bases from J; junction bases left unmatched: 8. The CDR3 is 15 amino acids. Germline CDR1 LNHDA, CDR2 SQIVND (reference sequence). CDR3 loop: CASSSVSGTAGELFF. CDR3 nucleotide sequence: TGTGCCAGTAGTTCTGTTAGCGGGACGGCCGGGGAGCTGTTTTTT.

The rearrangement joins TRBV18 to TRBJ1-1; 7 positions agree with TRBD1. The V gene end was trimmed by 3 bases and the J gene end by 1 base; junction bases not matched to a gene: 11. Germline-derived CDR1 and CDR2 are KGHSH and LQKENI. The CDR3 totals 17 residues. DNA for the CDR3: TGTGCCAGCTCACCCCTCGGGACAGCCGTAAGGAACACTGAAGCTTTCTTT. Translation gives CASSPLGTAVRNTEAFF.

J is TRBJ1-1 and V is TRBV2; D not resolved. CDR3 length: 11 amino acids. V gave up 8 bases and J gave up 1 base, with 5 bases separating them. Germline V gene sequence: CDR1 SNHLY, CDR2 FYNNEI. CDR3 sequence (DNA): TGTGCCAGCCAACAGAACACTGAAGCTTTCTTT. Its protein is CASQQNTEAFF.

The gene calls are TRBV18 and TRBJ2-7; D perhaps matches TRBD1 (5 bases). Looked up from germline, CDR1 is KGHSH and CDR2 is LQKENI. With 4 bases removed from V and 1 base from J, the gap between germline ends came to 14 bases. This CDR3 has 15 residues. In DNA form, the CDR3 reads TGTGCCAGCTCACAGGGGTTTGGGGTTTCCTACGAGCAGTACTTC. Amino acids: CASSQGFGVSYEQYF.